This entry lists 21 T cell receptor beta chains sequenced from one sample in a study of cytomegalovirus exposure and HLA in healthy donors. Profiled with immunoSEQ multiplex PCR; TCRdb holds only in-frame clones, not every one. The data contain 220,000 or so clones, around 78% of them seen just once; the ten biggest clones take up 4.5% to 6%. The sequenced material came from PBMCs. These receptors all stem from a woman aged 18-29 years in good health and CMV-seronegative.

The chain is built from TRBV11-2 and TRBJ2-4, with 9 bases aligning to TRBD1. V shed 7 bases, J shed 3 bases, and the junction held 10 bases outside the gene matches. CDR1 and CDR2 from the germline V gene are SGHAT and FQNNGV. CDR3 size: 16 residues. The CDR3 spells CASTIQGANGKNIQYF. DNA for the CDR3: TGTGCCAGCACCATACAGGGGGCGAACGGCAAAAACATTCAGTACTTC.

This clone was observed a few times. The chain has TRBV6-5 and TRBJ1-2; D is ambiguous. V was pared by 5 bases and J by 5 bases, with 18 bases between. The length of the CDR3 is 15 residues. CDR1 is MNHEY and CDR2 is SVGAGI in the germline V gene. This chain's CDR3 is CASSTWTVGMYGYTF. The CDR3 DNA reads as TGTGCCAGCAGTACCTGGACGGTTGGGATGTATGGCTACACCTTC.

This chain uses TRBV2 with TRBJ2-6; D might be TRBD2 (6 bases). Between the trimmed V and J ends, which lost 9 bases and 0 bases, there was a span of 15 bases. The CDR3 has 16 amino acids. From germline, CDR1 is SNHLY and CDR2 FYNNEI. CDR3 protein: CARPAGASSGANVLTF. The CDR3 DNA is TGTGCCAGACCAGCGGGTGCAAGCTCTGGGGCCAACGTCCTGACTTTC.

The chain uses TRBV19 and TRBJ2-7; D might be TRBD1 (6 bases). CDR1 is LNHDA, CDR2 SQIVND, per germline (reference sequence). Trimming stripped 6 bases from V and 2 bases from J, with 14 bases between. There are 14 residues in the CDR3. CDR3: CASSVGTYAYEQYF. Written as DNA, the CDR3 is TGTGCCAGTAGCGTCGGGACATACGCCTACGAGCAGTACTTC.

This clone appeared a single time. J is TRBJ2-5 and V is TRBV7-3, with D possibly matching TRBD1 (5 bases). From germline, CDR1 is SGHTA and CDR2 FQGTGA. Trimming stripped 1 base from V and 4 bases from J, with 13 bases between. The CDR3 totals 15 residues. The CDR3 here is CASSLNQGSRETQYF. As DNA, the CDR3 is TGTGCCAGCAGCTTAAATCAGGGAAGCCGAGAGACCCAGTACTTC.

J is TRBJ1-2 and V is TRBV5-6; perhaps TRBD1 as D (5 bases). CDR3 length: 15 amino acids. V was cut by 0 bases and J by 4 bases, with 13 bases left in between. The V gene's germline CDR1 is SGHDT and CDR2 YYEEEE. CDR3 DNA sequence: TGTGCCAGCAGCTTGGCGGGGAGGGACCCCTATGGCTACACCTTC. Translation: CASSLAGRDPYGYTF.

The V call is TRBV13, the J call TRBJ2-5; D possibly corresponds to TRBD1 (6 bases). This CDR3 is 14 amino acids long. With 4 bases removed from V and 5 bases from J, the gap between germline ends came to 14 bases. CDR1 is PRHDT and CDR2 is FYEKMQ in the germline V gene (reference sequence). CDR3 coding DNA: TGTGCCAGCAGCTCGGACAGCTTTTCCGAGACCCAGTACTTC. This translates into CASSSDSFSETQYF.

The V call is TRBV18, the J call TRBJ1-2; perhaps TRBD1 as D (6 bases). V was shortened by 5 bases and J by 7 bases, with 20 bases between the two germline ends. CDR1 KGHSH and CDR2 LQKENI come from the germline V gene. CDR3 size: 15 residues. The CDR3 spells CASSTEQAMTGGYTF. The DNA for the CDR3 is TGTGCCAGCTCAACCGAACAGGCTATGACAGGTGGCTACACCTTC. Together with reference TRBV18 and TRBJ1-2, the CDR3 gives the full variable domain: NAGVMQNPRHLVRRRGQEARLRCSPMKGHSHVYWYRQLPEEGLKFMVYLQKENIIDESGMPKERFSAEFPKEGPSILRIQQVVRGDSAAYFCASSTEQAMTGGYTFGSGTRLTVV.

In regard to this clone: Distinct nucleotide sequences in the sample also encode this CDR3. CDR3 residues: CASSLGGGETQYF. DNA of the CDR3: TGCGCCAGCAGCTTGGGCGGGGGGGAGACCCAGTACTTC. The rearrangement joins TRBV5-1 to TRBJ2-5; the match to TRBD2 covers 8 bases. V shed 0 bases, J shed 5 bases, and the junction held 0 bases outside the gene matches. Germline V gives CDR1 SGHRS, CDR2 YFSETQ. This CDR3 has 13 amino acids.

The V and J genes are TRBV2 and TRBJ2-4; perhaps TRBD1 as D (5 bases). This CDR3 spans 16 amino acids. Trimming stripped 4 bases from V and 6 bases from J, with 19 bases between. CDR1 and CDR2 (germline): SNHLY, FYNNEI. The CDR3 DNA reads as TGTGCCAGCAGTGGCGTTGTCGACGCGCAGGGAAACATTCAGTACTTC. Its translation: CASSGVVDAQGNIQYF.

Written as DNA, the CDR3 is TGCGCCAGCAGCCCCAATCGGGGGTCCTACGAGCAGTACTTC. Its translation is CASSPNRGSYEQYF. The gene calls are TRBV5-1 and TRBJ2-7; D is perhaps TRBD2 (6 bases). This CDR3 comprises 14 residues. CDR1 and CDR2 from the germline V gene are SGHRS and YFSETQ. Trimming pared 4 bases from V and 1 base from J, leaving 12 bases between.

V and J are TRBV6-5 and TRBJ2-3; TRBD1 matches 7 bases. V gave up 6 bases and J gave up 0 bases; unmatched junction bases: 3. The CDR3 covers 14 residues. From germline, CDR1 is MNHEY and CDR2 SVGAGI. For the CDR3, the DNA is TGTGCCAGCAGACGGGACAGTAGCACAGATACGCAGTATTTT. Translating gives CASRRDSSTDTQYF.

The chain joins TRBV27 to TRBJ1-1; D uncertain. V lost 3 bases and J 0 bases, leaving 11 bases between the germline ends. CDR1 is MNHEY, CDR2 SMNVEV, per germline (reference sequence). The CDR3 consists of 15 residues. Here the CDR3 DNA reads TGTGCCAGCAGTTTTTCTAGACTGTTGAACACTGAAGCTTTCTTT. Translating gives CASSFSRLLNTEAFF.

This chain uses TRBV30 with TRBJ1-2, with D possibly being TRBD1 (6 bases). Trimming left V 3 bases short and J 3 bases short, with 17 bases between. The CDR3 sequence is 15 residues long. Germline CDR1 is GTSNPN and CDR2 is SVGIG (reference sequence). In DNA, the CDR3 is TGTGCCTGGAGGGGGGGCAGGGCGGTGGACTATGGCTACACCTTC. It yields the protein CAWRGGRAVDYGYTF.

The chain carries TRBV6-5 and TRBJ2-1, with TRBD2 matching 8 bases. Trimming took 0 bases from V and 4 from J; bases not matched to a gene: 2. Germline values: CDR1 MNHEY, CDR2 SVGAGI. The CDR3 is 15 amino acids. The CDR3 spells CASSYSSGDYNEQFF. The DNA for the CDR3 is TGTGCCAGCAGTTACTCTAGCGGGGATTACAATGAGCAGTTCTTC.

The chain's CDR3 is CASSTGTLGTTEAFF. The CDR3 coding sequence is TGTGCCAGCTCAACGGGCACTTTAGGTACCACTGAAGCTTTCTTT. The rearrangement joins TRBV18 to TRBJ1-1; no clear D gene. V was cut by 5 bases and J by 4 bases, with 17 bases left in between. The CDR3 is 15 residues long. The germline V gene has CDR1 KGHSH and CDR2 LQKENI.

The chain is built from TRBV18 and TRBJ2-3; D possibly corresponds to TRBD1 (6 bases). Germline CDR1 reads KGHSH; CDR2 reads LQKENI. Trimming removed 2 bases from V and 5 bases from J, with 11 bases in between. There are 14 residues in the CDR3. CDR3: CASSPIPGVDTQYF. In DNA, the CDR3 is TGTGCCAGCTCACCAATTCCAGGGGTAGATACGCAGTATTTT.

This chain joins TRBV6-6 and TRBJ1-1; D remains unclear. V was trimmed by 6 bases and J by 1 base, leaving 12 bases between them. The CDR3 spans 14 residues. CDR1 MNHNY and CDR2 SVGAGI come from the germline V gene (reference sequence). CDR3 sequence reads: CASSLFGSNTEAFF. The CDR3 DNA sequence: TGTGCCAGCAGCCTTTTCGGGTCGAACACTGAAGCTTTCTTT.

The CDR3 loop is CASSITGTANQPQHF. The CDR3 DNA reads TGTGCCAGTAGTATTACCGGGACAGCAAATCAGCCCCAGCATTTT. The chain employs TRBV19 and TRBJ1-5; 7 bases line up with TRBD1. The CDR3 consists of 15 residues. With V trimmed by 3 bases and J by 4 bases, 6 bases remained unmatched. Germline V gene sequence: CDR1 LNHDA, CDR2 SQIVND (reference sequence).

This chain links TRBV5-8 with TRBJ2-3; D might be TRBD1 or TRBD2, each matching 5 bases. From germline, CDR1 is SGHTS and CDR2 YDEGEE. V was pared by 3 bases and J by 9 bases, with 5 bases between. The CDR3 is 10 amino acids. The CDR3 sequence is CASSWGTQYF. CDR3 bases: TGTGCCAGCAGCTGGGGGACGCAGTATTTT.

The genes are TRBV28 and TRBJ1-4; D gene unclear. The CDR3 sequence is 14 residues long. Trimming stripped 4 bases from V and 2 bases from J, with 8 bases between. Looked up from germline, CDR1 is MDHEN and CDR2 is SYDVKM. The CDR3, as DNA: TGTGCCAGCAGTTGGGCGGCTACTAATGAAAAACTGTTTTTT. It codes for CASSWAATNEKLFF.